The entry that follows covers one T cell receptor beta chain sequence. The sample is drawn from a study of blood T cell repertoires in COVID-19. Study-wide background: Sources were T cells, B-cell-depleted T cells, or PBMCs; the material itself was cDNA or gDNA.

Germline V lookup: CDR1 LNHNV, CDR2 YYDKDF (reference sequence). This CDR3 has 16 residues. Between the trimmed V and J ends, which lost 0 bases and 0 bases, there was a span of 9 bases. In the original workflow: Amplification of reference gene primers provided the estimated nucleated cell counts. The data were produced by immunoSEQ multiplex PCR, yet TCRdb's version contains in-frame clones alone and is incomplete. That table is the source of V, J and clone size, and D and trimming were worked out from the DNA. The sample records roughly 200,000 clones, approximately 83% being singletons. The material sequenced was peripheral blood. V usage is TRBV15 and J usage is TRBJ2-4, with D possibly matching TRBD1 (5 bases). The receptor's source is a human donor in a cohort sampled during active COVID-19. This CDR3 reads CATSRERGLAKNIQYF. The DNA of the CDR3 is TGTGCCACCAGCAGAGAAAGGGGATTAGCCAAAAACATTCAGTACTTC.